These T cell receptor beta chains were read from a single sample in a study of breast tumors, draining lymph nodes, adjacent tissues. MiXCR, applied by TCRdb to the multiplex PCR reads, yields one record per CDR3 protein. The sample lists more than 200,000 distinct CDR3 sequences, about a third occurring once. Material for sequencing was axillary lymph node tissue. All receptors derive from a female donor with breast cancer. Some clones in this sample may be carry-over from other donors' samples. Each CDR3 is given with its conserved first and last residue. The order of the fields is D gene, V gene, clone size, J gene, CDR3 DNA, CDR3 protein. The D gene is left open where the match is weak. Rows give clone size only sometimes, using once, few, many, or a class for an expanded clone.

d_gene: NA; v_gene: TRBV24-1; abundance: NA; j_gene: TRBJ1-1; CDR3nt: TGTGCCACCAGTGATTCCTTTTTTAGTGAAGCTTCCTTT; CDR3aa: CATSDSFFSEASF
d_gene: TRBD2; v_gene: TRBV12-3/TRBV12-4; abundance: many; j_gene: TRBJ2-7; CDR3nt: TGTGCCAGCAGTGATGGTCTAGCGGGCAGATCCTACGAGCAGTACTTC; CDR3aa: CASSDGLAGRSYEQYF
d_gene: NA; v_gene: TRBV7-3; abundance: many; j_gene: TRBJ2-5; CDR3nt: TGTGCCAGCAGCTTAATTGGTGGCCCCTTGGAGGCCCAGTACTTC; CDR3aa: CASSLIGGPLEAQYF
d_gene: NA; v_gene: TRBV19; abundance: many; j_gene: TRBJ2-6; CDR3nt: TGTGCCAGTAGTATAAGACTAGTAGGGTGGTCTGGGGCCAACGTCCTGACTTTC; CDR3aa: CASSIRLVGWSGANVLTF
d_gene: NA; v_gene: TRBV5-1; abundance: few; j_gene: TRBJ1-1; CDR3nt: TGCGCCAGCAGAAAAGTCAGGGGAGGCGGTACTGAAGCTTTCTTT; CDR3aa: CASRKVRGGGTEAFF
d_gene: TRBD2; v_gene: TRBV4-3; abundance: many; j_gene: TRBJ2-3; CDR3nt: TGCGCCAGCAGCCAAGAAGCTAGCGGGAGGGCCTTAGGGTCAGATACGCAGTATTTT; CDR3aa: CASSQEASGRALGSDTQYF
d_gene: TRBD1; v_gene: TRBV5-1; abundance: many; j_gene: TRBJ2-1; CDR3nt: TGCGCCAGCAGGGCGACAGGGGGGCGCTACAATGAGCAGTTCTTC; CDR3aa: CASRATGGRYNEQFF
d_gene: TRBD2; v_gene: TRBV20-1; abundance: NA; j_gene: TRBJ2-1; CDR3nt: TGCAGTGCTAGAGATTTACTAGCGGGATACAATGAGCAGTTCTTC; CDR3aa: CSARDLLAGYNEQFF
d_gene: NA; v_gene: TRBV11-3; abundance: many; j_gene: TRBJ2-3; CDR3nt: TGTGCCAGCAGCTTCCAAGGCTCGGGGAGCACAGATACGCAGTATTTT; CDR3aa: CASSFQGSGSTDTQYF
d_gene: TRBD1; v_gene: TRBV6-5; abundance: NA; j_gene: TRBJ2-1; CDR3nt: TGTGCCAGCAGTTTCAGGGGGCTGGATAACGATGAGCAGTTCTTC; CDR3aa: CASSFRGLDNDEQFF
d_gene: NA; v_gene: TRBV4-1; abundance: many; j_gene: TRBJ2-7; CDR3nt: TGCGCCAGCAGCCAAGAAAAAAGCCAGGCAGCCTGGGAGCAGTACTTC; CDR3aa: CASSQEKSQAAWEQYF
d_gene: NA; v_gene: TRBV11-2; abundance: NA; j_gene: TRBJ1-1; CDR3nt: TGTGCCAGCAGCTTTAGTAGCGTCGGGGGCGCTGAAGCTTTCTTT; CDR3aa: CASSFSSVGGAEAFF
d_gene: NA; v_gene: TRBV20-1; abundance: NA; j_gene: TRBJ1-5; CDR3nt: TGCAGGGCCCTCCCCTTTACAGGATCCCGCTTTAGCAATCAGCCCCAGCATTTT; CDR3aa: CRALPFTGSRFSNQPQHF
d_gene: TRBD2; v_gene: TRBV30; abundance: many; j_gene: TRBJ2-1; CDR3nt: TGTGCCTGGGACCTAGCGGGAGGGCCCAATGAGCAGTTCTTC; CDR3aa: CAWDLAGGPNEQFF
d_gene: NA; v_gene: TRBV7-3; abundance: NA; j_gene: TRBJ1-2; CDR3nt: TGTGCCAGCAGCCAAGACCCGGACGATAACTATGGCTACACCTTC; CDR3aa: CASSQDPDDNYGYTF
d_gene: TRBD2; v_gene: TRBV7-2; abundance: many; j_gene: TRBJ2-7; CDR3nt: TGTGCCAGCAGACCCTCGACTAGCGGGACGAGGTACGAGCAGTACTTC; CDR3aa: CASRPSTSGTRYEQYF
d_gene: TRBD2; v_gene: TRBV20-1; abundance: many; j_gene: TRBJ2-1; CDR3nt: TGCAGTGCCCCCGGGACTAGCTACAATGAGCAGTTCTTC; CDR3aa: CSAPGTSYNEQFF
d_gene: TRBD1; v_gene: TRBV28; abundance: NA; j_gene: TRBJ2-6; CDR3nt: TGTGCCAGCAGGTCGCCCGGGACAGGGGACTACGTCCTGACTTTC; CDR3aa: CASRSPGTGDYVLTF
d_gene: TRBD1; v_gene: TRBV12-3/TRBV12-4; abundance: NA; j_gene: TRBJ2-2; CDR3nt: TGTGCCAGCAGTAAGGACAGGGGAGCTGTTTTT; CDR3aa: CASSKDRGAVF
d_gene: TRBD2; v_gene: TRBV6-2/TRBV6-3; abundance: NA; j_gene: TRBJ2-7; CDR3nt: TGTGCCAGCAGTCACTCGAGGGGAAGCGGGAGATCCTACGAGCAGTACTTC; CDR3aa: CASSHSRGSGRSYEQYF